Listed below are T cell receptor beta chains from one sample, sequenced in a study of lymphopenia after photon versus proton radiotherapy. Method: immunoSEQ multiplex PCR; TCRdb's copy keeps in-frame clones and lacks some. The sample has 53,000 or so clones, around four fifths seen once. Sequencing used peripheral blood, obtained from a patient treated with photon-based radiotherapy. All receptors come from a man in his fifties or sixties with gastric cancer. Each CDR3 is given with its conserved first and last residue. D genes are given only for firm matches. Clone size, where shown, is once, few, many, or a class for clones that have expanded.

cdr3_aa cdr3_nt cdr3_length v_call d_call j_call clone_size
CAWSWGGEQYF TGTGCCTGGAGTTGGGGAGGGGAGCAGTACTTC 11 TRBV30 TRBD2 TRBJ2-7 -
CASSRAGQRTGNTIYF TGTGCCAGCAGCCGGGCGGGACAGCGGACTGGAAACACCATATATTTT 16 TRBV7-8 TRBD1 TRBJ1-3 -
CASSRTGNTEAFF TGTGCTAGTTCTAGGACGGGCAACACTGAAGCTTTCTTT 13 TRBV12-5 - TRBJ1-1 -
CASSYTQGSYEQYF TGTGCCAGCAGTTACACCCAGGGGAGCTACGAGCAGTACTTC 14 TRBV6-6 - TRBJ2-7 -
CASSVQTPGGNGYTF TGTGCCAGCAGCGTTCAAACCCCAGGGGGCAATGGCTACACCTTC 15 TRBV7-9 TRBD1 TRBJ1-2 -
CASSPRDRNTYEQYF TGTGCCAGCAGCCCTCGGGACAGGAACACCTACGAGCAGTACTTC 15 TRBV27 TRBD1 TRBJ2-7 -
CASSLAGRWKNEQFF TGTGCCAGCAGCTTGGCCGGGCGGTGGAAGAATGAGCAGTTCTTC 15 TRBV5-4 - TRBJ2-1 -
CASSRDVMNTEAFF TGTGCCAGCAGCAGGGACGTCATGAACACTGAAGCTTTCTTT 14 TRBV7-8 - TRBJ1-1 -
CASSYQRGPGNEQFF TGTGCCAGCAGTTACCAGCGAGGGCCAGGCAATGAGCAGTTCTTC 15 TRBV6-5 - TRBJ2-1 -
CASSSSGTGTNQPQHF TGTGCCAGCAGTTCCTCGGGGACAGGGACAAATCAGCCCCAGCATTTT 16 TRBV6-5 TRBD1 TRBJ1-5 -
CASSPRIGTGTSNEQFF TGTGCCAGCAGTCCCCGTATCGGGACAGGGACCTCCAATGAGCAGTTCTTC 17 TRBV27 TRBD1 TRBJ2-1 few
CASSLTSYTEAFF TGTGCCAGCAGCTTAACGAGCTACACTGAAGCTTTCTTT 13 TRBV7-8 - TRBJ1-1 -
CASSPVGPQETQYF TGCGCCAGCAGCCCCGTCGGCCCTCAAGAGACCCAGTACTTC 14 TRBV5-1 - TRBJ2-5 -
CASSNRRRNTEAFF TGTGCCAGTAGTAACCGAAGGCGGAACACTGAAGCTTTCTTT 14 TRBV19 - TRBJ1-1 few
CASTLSGSYNEQFF TGTGCCAGCACCCTAAGCGGGAGCTACAATGAGCAGTTCTTC 14 TRBV7-9 TRBD2 TRBJ2-1 once
CASSEVGNGYTF TGTGCCAGCAGTGAAGTAGGGAATGGCTACACCTTC 12 TRBV6-1 - TRBJ1-2 -
CASSQETRGALGGYTF TGTGCCAGCAGCCAAGAAACCCGGGGGGCGTTGGGAGGCTACACCTTC 16 TRBV14 - TRBJ1-2 -
CASSLGLAAYNEQFF TGTGCCAGCAGCTTGGGGCTAGCGGCCTACAATGAGCAGTTCTTC 15 TRBV5-5 TRBD2 TRBJ2-1 -
CASRDREVSYGYTF TGTGCCAGCAGAGACAGGGAGGTCAGTTATGGCTACACCTTC 14 TRBV6-5 TRBD1 TRBJ1-2 -
CASSRIQAGVYNTQYF TGTGCCAGCAGCCGAATACAAGCGGGAGTCTATAATACGCAGTATTTT 16 TRBV5-4 TRBD2 TRBJ2-3 -
CASSLGDSIYEQYF TGTGCCAGCAGCTTGGGTGACAGCATCTACGAGCAGTACTTC 14 TRBV5-6 - TRBJ2-7 -
CAIRSMTGANYGYTF TGTGCCATCAGATCTATGACAGGAGCTAACTATGGCTACACCTTC 15 TRBV10-3 - TRBJ1-2 -
CATKQVAGAETQYF TGTGCCACCAAACAAGTGGCGGGAGCAGAGACCCAGTACTTC 14 TRBV7-9 TRBD2 TRBJ2-5 few
CASSATVNTEAFF TGTGCCAGCTCGGCGACAGTGAACACTGAAGCTTTCTTT 13 TRBV18 - TRBJ1-1 -
CASSLRDGSYEQYF TGTGCCAGCAGTTTACGGGACGGATCCTACGAGCAGTACTTC 14 TRBV27 - TRBJ2-7 -
CASRSGGSYEQYF TGTGCCAGCAGATCCGGGGGTAGCTATGAGCAGTACTTC 13 TRBV7-9 - TRBJ2-7 -
CASSAGQGGEQYF TGTGCCAGTAGTGCCGGACAGGGGGGCGAGCAGTACTTC 13 TRBV19 TRBD1 TRBJ2-7 -
CASSFLAGVSYNEQFF TGTGCCAGCAGCTTCCTAGCGGGAGTCTCCTACAATGAGCAGTTCTTC 16 TRBV7-9 TRBD2 TRBJ2-1 -
CASSFVTGGPHTQYF TGTGCCAGCAGCTTCGTTACGGGAGGGCCACATACGCAGTATTTT 15 TRBV5-8 TRBD2 TRBJ2-3 -
CASTAPRYNEQFF TGTGCCAGCACCGCTCCGAGATACAATGAGCAGTTCTTC 13 TRBV25-1 - TRBJ2-1 once
CASSDGYLKEETQYF TGTGCCAGCAGTGACGGTTATTTAAAAGAAGAGACCCAGTACTTC 15 TRBV6-4 - TRBJ2-5 -
CASSSGTVNTGELFF TGTGCCAGCAGTTCCGGGACCGTTAACACCGGGGAGCTGTTTTTT 15 TRBV5-4 - TRBJ2-2 -
CASSTPGQENTEAFF TGTGCCAGCAGCACACCGGGACAGGAGAACACTGAAGCTTTCTTT 15 TRBV5-4 TRBD1 TRBJ1-1 -
CASSSQGGPYEQYF TGTGCCAGCAGCTCACAGGGGGGACCCTACGAGCAGTACTTC 14 TRBV7-3 TRBD1 TRBJ2-7 -
CASTRPNSNQPQHF TGTGCCAGCACAAGGCCAAATAGCAATCAGCCCCAGCATTTT 14 TRBV28 - TRBJ1-5 -
CASSGTSGRSGGAFF TGTGCCAGCAGCGGAACTAGCGGGCGCAGCGGTGGAGCTTTCTTT 15 TRBV11-2 - TRBJ1-1 -
CASIRGQGVANTGELFF TGTGCCAGTATACGGGGACAGGGGGTCGCGAACACCGGGGAGCTGTTTTTT 17 TRBV19 TRBD1 TRBJ2-2 -
CASREYRADYEQYF TGTGCCAGCAGAGAGTACAGGGCGGACTACGAGCAGTACTTC 14 TRBV6-4 - TRBJ2-7 -
CASSLSDTQYF TGTGCCAGCAGCTTAAGTGATACGCAGTATTTT 11 TRBV5-4 - TRBJ2-3 few
CASKLAGSTDTQYF TGTGCCAGCAAACTAGCGGGATCCACAGATACGCAGTATTTT 14 TRBV6-5 TRBD2 TRBJ2-3 -